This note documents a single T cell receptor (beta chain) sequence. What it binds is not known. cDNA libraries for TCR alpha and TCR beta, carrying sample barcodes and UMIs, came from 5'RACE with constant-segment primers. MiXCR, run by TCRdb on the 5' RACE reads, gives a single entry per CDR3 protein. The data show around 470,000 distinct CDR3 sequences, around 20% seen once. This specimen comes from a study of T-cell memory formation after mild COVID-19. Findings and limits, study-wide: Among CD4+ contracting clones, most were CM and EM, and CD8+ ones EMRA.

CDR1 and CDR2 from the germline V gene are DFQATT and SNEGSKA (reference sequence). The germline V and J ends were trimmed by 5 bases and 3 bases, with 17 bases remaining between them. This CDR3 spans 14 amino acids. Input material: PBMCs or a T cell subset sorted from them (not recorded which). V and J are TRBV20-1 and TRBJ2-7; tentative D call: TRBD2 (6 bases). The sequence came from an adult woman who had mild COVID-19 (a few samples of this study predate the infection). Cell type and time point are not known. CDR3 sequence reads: CSARGDLRNYEQYF. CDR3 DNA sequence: TGCAGTGCTCGCGGGGACTTGAGGAACTACGAGCAGTACTTC.